Listed below are T cell receptor beta chains from one sample, sequenced in a study of blood T cell repertoires in COVID-19. Generated by immunoSEQ multiplex PCR, the TCRdb table keeps only in-frame clones and is missing some. The sample comprises around 240,000 clones, 75% to 85% of which are singletons, and roughly 1.4% rests with the top ten. Sequenced: peripheral blood. The source of these receptors is a woman between 40 and 55 years old who had recovered from COVID-19. CDR3s include the opening cysteine and the closing phenylalanine or tryptophan. Each record gives: clone size, J gene, CDR3 length, D gene, V gene, CDR3 protein, CDR3 DNA. The D gene is left open where the match is weak. Size tells how often a clone was seen (once, few, many) or the class of an expanded clone, and some rows leave it out.

clone_size: -
j_call: TRBJ1-1
cdr3_length: 16
d_call: TRBD1
v_call: TRBV13
cdr3_aa: CASSFRGSTGHTEAFF
cdr3_nt: TGTGCCAGCAGCTTTAGAGGCTCGACAGGGCACACTGAAGCTTTCTTT

clone_size: -
j_call: TRBJ1-1
cdr3_length: 14
d_call: TRBD1
v_call: TRBV3-1/TRBV3-2
cdr3_aa: CASSLRQGAFEAFF
cdr3_nt: TGTGCCAGCAGCCTCCGACAGGGGGCTTTTGAAGCTTTCTTT

clone_size: -
j_call: TRBJ1-2
cdr3_length: 13
d_call: -
v_call: TRBV19
cdr3_aa: CASTTTAFYGYTF
cdr3_nt: TGTGCCAGTACGACAACAGCATTCTATGGCTACACCTTC

clone_size: -
j_call: TRBJ2-5
cdr3_length: 14
d_call: TRBD2
v_call: TRBV7-2
cdr3_aa: CASSFSGGGETQYF
cdr3_nt: TGTGCCAGCAGCTTTAGCGGGGGGGGAGAGACCCAGTACTTC

clone_size: -
j_call: TRBJ2-7
cdr3_length: 15
d_call: -
v_call: TRBV7-8
cdr3_aa: CASSAGGQRFYEQYF
cdr3_nt: TGTGCCAGCAGCGCCGGGGGACAGAGGTTTTACGAGCAGTACTTC

clone_size: -
j_call: TRBJ2-7
cdr3_length: 13
d_call: TRBD2
v_call: TRBV18
cdr3_aa: CASSSGLADEQYF
cdr3_nt: TGTGCCAGCTCATCAGGACTAGCCGACGAGCAGTACTTC

clone_size: once
j_call: TRBJ2-1
cdr3_length: 14
d_call: -
v_call: TRBV29-1
cdr3_aa: CSSVGGYGDNEQFF
cdr3_nt: TGCAGCTCTGTAGGGGGTTATGGGGACAATGAGCAGTTCTTC

clone_size: -
j_call: TRBJ1-1
cdr3_length: 14
d_call: TRBD1
v_call: TRBV7-2
cdr3_aa: CAHRQGASDTEAFF
cdr3_nt: TGTGCCCACAGGCAGGGGGCGTCGGACACTGAAGCTTTCTTT

clone_size: -
j_call: TRBJ2-5
cdr3_length: 15
d_call: TRBD1
v_call: TRBV18
cdr3_aa: CASSPRGGQQETQYF
cdr3_nt: TGTGCCAGCTCACCACGAGGGGGACAGCAAGAGACCCAGTACTTC

clone_size: -
j_call: TRBJ1-5
cdr3_length: 19
d_call: TRBD1
v_call: TRBV19
cdr3_aa: CASSSTGTGVAYSNQPQHF
cdr3_nt: TGTGCCAGTAGTTCGACCGGGACAGGAGTCGCATATAGCAATCAGCCCCAGCATTTT

clone_size: -
j_call: TRBJ2-1
cdr3_length: 16
d_call: TRBD2
v_call: TRBV5-1
cdr3_aa: CASSFSPGLAIYEQFF
cdr3_nt: TGCGCCAGCAGTTTTTCTCCGGGACTAGCGATCTATGAGCAGTTCTTC

clone_size: -
j_call: TRBJ1-1
cdr3_length: 17
d_call: -
v_call: TRBV7-9
cdr3_aa: CASSPRGVRALNTEAFF
cdr3_nt: TGTGCCAGCAGCCCCAGGGGTGTCAGGGCTTTGAACACTGAAGCTTTCTTT

clone_size: -
j_call: TRBJ2-1
cdr3_length: 16
d_call: -
v_call: TRBV10-3
cdr3_aa: CAISESGQFSYNEQFF
cdr3_nt: TGTGCCATCAGTGAGTCCGGACAGTTCTCCTACAATGAGCAGTTCTTC

clone_size: -
j_call: TRBJ2-1
cdr3_length: 19
d_call: -
v_call: TRBV5-1
cdr3_aa: CASSPSGGQRWGAYNEQFF
cdr3_nt: TGCGCCAGCAGCCCCTCGGGGGGCCAGCGGTGGGGGGCGTACAATGAGCAGTTCTTC

clone_size: -
j_call: TRBJ2-1
cdr3_length: 16
d_call: TRBD2
v_call: TRBV7-2
cdr3_aa: CASSLLGRAGGNEQFF
cdr3_nt: TGTGCCAGCAGCTTACTTGGCCGAGCGGGGGGGAATGAGCAGTTCTTC

clone_size: -
j_call: TRBJ2-7
cdr3_length: 21
d_call: TRBD1
v_call: TRBV2
cdr3_aa: CASLGPLVLNRGRNPTYEQYF
cdr3_nt: TGTGCCAGCCTAGGTCCGTTGGTACTGAACAGGGGCAGGAACCCCACCTACGAGCAGTACTTC

clone_size: -
j_call: TRBJ1-4
cdr3_length: 17
d_call: TRBD1
v_call: TRBV3-1/TRBV3-2
cdr3_aa: CASSPGQDHATNEKLFF
cdr3_nt: TGTGCCAGCAGCCCGGGACAGGACCATGCAACTAATGAAAAACTGTTTTTT

clone_size: -
j_call: TRBJ2-7
cdr3_length: 17
d_call: TRBD1
v_call: TRBV5-1
cdr3_aa: CASSLALNGQGSYEQYF
cdr3_nt: TGCGCCAGCAGCTTGGCTTTAAACGGACAGGGCTCCTACGAGCAGTACTTC

clone_size: -
j_call: TRBJ2-5
cdr3_length: 13
d_call: TRBD1
v_call: TRBV30
cdr3_aa: CAWDRGPQETQYF
cdr3_nt: TGTGCCTGGGACAGGGGGCCCCAAGAGACCCAGTACTTC

clone_size: -
j_call: TRBJ1-4
cdr3_length: 15
d_call: TRBD1
v_call: TRBV3-1/TRBV3-2
cdr3_aa: CASSQTTGLNEKLFF
cdr3_nt: TGTGCCAGCAGCCAAACGACAGGGTTGAATGAAAAACTGTTTTTT

clone_size: -
j_call: TRBJ2-6
cdr3_length: 18
d_call: -
v_call: TRBV11-3
cdr3_aa: CASSFQTEYLTGANVLTF
cdr3_nt: TGTGCCAGCAGCTTCCAGACAGAATACCTAACTGGGGCCAACGTCCTGACTTTC

clone_size: -
j_call: TRBJ1-4
cdr3_length: 16
d_call: -
v_call: TRBV4-3
cdr3_aa: CASSQDRLGEAEKLFF
cdr3_nt: TGCGCCAGCAGCCAAGATCGTTTAGGGGAGGCTGAAAAACTGTTTTTT

clone_size: once
j_call: TRBJ1-1
cdr3_length: 14
d_call: -
v_call: TRBV5-1
cdr3_aa: CASSEGHPNTEAFF
cdr3_nt: TGCGCCAGCAGTGAGGGACACCCGAACACTGAAGCTTTCTTT

clone_size: -
j_call: TRBJ2-1
cdr3_length: 15
d_call: -
v_call: TRBV7-8
cdr3_aa: CASSLDRWSDSEQFF
cdr3_nt: TGTGCCAGCAGCTTAGACCGGTGGAGCGATTCTGAGCAGTTCTTC

clone_size: -
j_call: TRBJ1-2
cdr3_length: 16
d_call: TRBD1
v_call: TRBV19
cdr3_aa: CASRGQGAAANYGYTF
cdr3_nt: TGTGCCAGTAGAGGACAGGGGGCAGCAGCTAACTATGGCTACACCTTC

clone_size: few
j_call: TRBJ2-7
cdr3_length: 13
d_call: -
v_call: TRBV7-3
cdr3_aa: CASSQQSSYEQYF
cdr3_nt: TGTGCCAGCAGCCAACAGAGCTCCTACGAGCAGTACTTC

clone_size: -
j_call: TRBJ1-4
cdr3_length: 16
d_call: -
v_call: TRBV11-2
cdr3_aa: CASSSGVGFLAEKLFF
cdr3_nt: TGTGCCAGCAGCTCGGGGGTGGGGTTCCTGGCGGAAAAACTGTTTTTT

clone_size: -
j_call: TRBJ1-5
cdr3_length: 16
d_call: -
v_call: TRBV6-2/TRBV6-3
cdr3_aa: CASSLRGGAPDQPQHF
cdr3_nt: TGTGCCAGCAGCCTGAGGGGGGGCGCCCCCGATCAGCCCCAGCATTTT

clone_size: -
j_call: TRBJ2-1
cdr3_length: 14
d_call: -
v_call: TRBV29-1
cdr3_aa: CSVLRVIVYNEQFF
cdr3_nt: TGCAGCGTGTTACGGGTAATCGTCTACAATGAGCAGTTCTTC

clone_size: -
j_call: TRBJ2-1
cdr3_length: 15
d_call: -
v_call: TRBV18
cdr3_aa: CASSPLKNRANEQFF
cdr3_nt: TGTGCCAGCTCACCACTAAAGAACAGGGCCAATGAGCAGTTCTTC

clone_size: few
j_call: TRBJ2-1
cdr3_length: 17
d_call: -
v_call: TRBV4-3
cdr3_aa: CASSQALVQGSLNEQFF
cdr3_nt: TGCGCCAGCAGCCAAGCCCTGGTTCAGGGCTCCCTCAATGAGCAGTTCTTC

clone_size: -
j_call: TRBJ1-5
cdr3_length: 15
d_call: -
v_call: TRBV19
cdr3_aa: CASSIDRVNNQPQHF
cdr3_nt: TGTGCCAGTAGTATAGACCGGGTAAACAATCAGCCCCAGCATTTT

clone_size: -
j_call: TRBJ1-1
cdr3_length: 16
d_call: TRBD1
v_call: TRBV18
cdr3_aa: CASSLTTGSVHTEAFF
cdr3_nt: TGTGCCAGCTCACTAACGACAGGGAGTGTACACACTGAAGCTTTCTTT

clone_size: -
j_call: TRBJ1-1
cdr3_length: 15
d_call: -
v_call: TRBV5-6
cdr3_aa: CASSFQQGMNTEAFF
cdr3_nt: TGTGCCAGCAGCTTTCAACAGGGCATGAACACTGAAGCTTTCTTT

clone_size: -
j_call: TRBJ2-1
cdr3_length: 16
d_call: TRBD2
v_call: TRBV28
cdr3_aa: CASSPSGGFTYNEQFF
cdr3_nt: TGTGCCAGCAGTCCTAGCGGGGGGTTCACCTACAATGAGCAGTTCTTC

clone_size: -
j_call: TRBJ1-6
cdr3_length: 15
d_call: TRBD1
v_call: TRBV10-3
cdr3_aa: CAISPREGADSPLHF
cdr3_nt: TGTGCCATCAGTCCCCGGGAGGGGGCGGATTCACCCCTCCACTTT

clone_size: -
j_call: TRBJ2-1
cdr3_length: 16
d_call: TRBD2
v_call: TRBV4-3
cdr3_aa: CASSLRVAGGVNEQFF
cdr3_nt: TGCGCCAGCAGCCTTAGGGTAGCGGGGGGTGTCAATGAGCAGTTCTTC

clone_size: -
j_call: TRBJ2-2
cdr3_length: 14
d_call: -
v_call: TRBV7-8
cdr3_aa: CASKGGPNTGELFF
cdr3_nt: TGTGCCAGCAAAGGGGGACCCAACACCGGGGAGCTGTTTTTT

clone_size: -
j_call: TRBJ2-5
cdr3_length: 12
d_call: -
v_call: TRBV7-9
cdr3_aa: CASTNYLETQYF
cdr3_nt: TGTGCCAGCACAAACTACTTGGAGACCCAGTACTTC

clone_size: -
j_call: TRBJ1-2
cdr3_length: 13
d_call: -
v_call: TRBV10-3
cdr3_aa: CAISVTVLGGYTF
cdr3_nt: TGTGCCATCAGTGTGACAGTCCTCGGGGGCTACACCTTC

clone_size: -
j_call: TRBJ2-7
cdr3_length: 11
d_call: -
v_call: TRBV2
cdr3_aa: CASSIQYEQYF
cdr3_nt: TGTGCCAGCAGTATCCAGTACGAGCAGTACTTC

clone_size: -
j_call: TRBJ2-4
cdr3_length: 15
d_call: -
v_call: TRBV27
cdr3_aa: CASSPGFLAKNIQYF
cdr3_nt: TGTGCCAGCAGCCCAGGTTTTCTAGCCAAAAACATTCAGTACTTC

clone_size: once
j_call: TRBJ2-5
cdr3_length: 14
d_call: -
v_call: TRBV21-1
cdr3_aa: CASSKDPVQETQYF
cdr3_nt: TGTGCCAGCAGCAAAGATCCGGTCCAAGAGACCCAGTACTTC

clone_size: -
j_call: TRBJ1-2
cdr3_length: 14
d_call: -
v_call: TRBV6-6
cdr3_aa: CASFLGMGFYGYTF
cdr3_nt: TGTGCCAGCTTTCTCGGGATGGGGTTCTATGGCTACACCTTC

clone_size: -
j_call: TRBJ1-5
cdr3_length: 15
d_call: TRBD1
v_call: TRBV6-1
cdr3_aa: CASSTSSGGNQPQHF
cdr3_nt: TGTGCCAGCAGTACCTCGTCAGGGGGAAATCAGCCCCAGCATTTT

clone_size: -
j_call: TRBJ2-3
cdr3_length: 15
d_call: TRBD2
v_call: TRBV10-3
cdr3_aa: CAISGTSGNTDTQYF
cdr3_nt: TGTGCCATCAGCGGGACTAGCGGGAACACAGATACGCAGTATTTT

clone_size: -
j_call: TRBJ2-7
cdr3_length: 15
d_call: TRBD2
v_call: TRBV10-2
cdr3_aa: CASSERLAGRSEQYF
cdr3_nt: TGCGCCAGCAGTGAACGCCTAGCGGGGAGGTCGGAGCAGTACTTC

clone_size: -
j_call: TRBJ1-1
cdr3_length: 14
d_call: TRBD1
v_call: TRBV18
cdr3_aa: CASSRGQANTEAFF
cdr3_nt: TGTGCCAGCTCACGAGGACAGGCGAACACTGAAGCTTTCTTT

clone_size: -
j_call: TRBJ2-2
cdr3_length: 15
d_call: TRBD1
v_call: TRBV15
cdr3_aa: CATSRGQGSGGELFF
cdr3_nt: TGTGCCACCAGCAGGGGACAGGGTTCGGGCGGGGAGCTGTTTTTT

clone_size: -
j_call: TRBJ2-3
cdr3_length: 14
d_call: -
v_call: TRBV9
cdr3_aa: CASSAGHSTDTQYF
cdr3_nt: TGTGCCAGCAGCGCCGGACACAGCACAGATACGCAGTATTTT

clone_size: -
j_call: TRBJ1-4
cdr3_length: 14
d_call: -
v_call: TRBV6-5
cdr3_aa: CASRQATTNEKLFF
cdr3_nt: TGTGCCAGCAGACAGGCAACAACTAATGAAAAACTGTTTTTT

clone_size: -
j_call: TRBJ1-4
cdr3_length: 14
d_call: -
v_call: TRBV5-4
cdr3_aa: CASSSGQLNEKLFF
cdr3_nt: TGTGCCAGCAGCTCCGGACAGCTGAATGAAAAACTGTTTTTT